The entry below gives a single TCR beta chain sequence along with its context. Its cognate antigen is unknown. TCRdb's table, derived via immunoSEQ multiplex PCR, lists solely in-frame clones and lacks some. The repertoire holds about 150,000 clones, with roughly nine tenths as singletons. This specimen belongs to a study of T cell responses to AZD1222 COVID-19 vaccine. Notes on the study in general: Without day 14 samples, only post-peak T cell repertoires were studied. White British people made up most donors, females outnumbered males, and clonal diversity was possibly underestimated. The study found vaccine-associated CD4 TCRs spanning spike, dominant at 160-218 and 743-854.

Germline V gives CDR1 SGDLS, CDR2 YYNGEE. J was trimmed by 4 bases and V by 0 bases; bases with no gene match: 6. The CDR3 loop spans 16 amino acids. The sequences come from peripheral blood, collected on day 0 of AZD1222 vaccination. The TCR was taken from an adult in good health. The V call is TRBV9, the J call TRBJ2-1, with 8 positions matching TRBD2. This CDR3 reads CASSVGGTSGYNEQFF. The CDR3, as DNA: TGTGCCAGCAGCGTAGGAGGTACTAGCGGTTACAATGAGCAGTTCTTC.